Each of the 22 T cell receptor beta chains below was sequenced from the same sample in a study of CD8 T cells in ankylosing spondylitis (TCRdb year 2017). Library generation was performed with 5' RACE. This sample was sequenced with an Illumina HiSeq 2500. The raw public data were reprocessed by TCRdb itself: fastp quality trimming at Q25, MiXCR clonotype calling, in-frame beta chains only. Rows with one shared CDR3 protein collapse into an entry with the most common genes and DNA. The sample data list fewer than 550,000 distinct CDR3 sequences, and about 5.4% of these were observed just once. The ten top clones hold roughly 3.2% of the sample. The study at large found these results: Blood from ankylosing spondylitis patients appeared to be characterized by a TCR beta motif made up of eight highly homologous amino acid variants.

These receptors lack a known antigen. Sequencing was carried out using blood, either unsorted or a sorted T cell fraction (not recorded which). The source is a male donor with ankylosing spondylitis.

At least ten counts were recorded for this clonotype. The chain is built from TRBV29-1 and TRBJ2-1; D is undetermined. CDR3 length: 14 residues. The germline V gene has CDR1 SQVTM and CDR2 ANQGSEA. The V and J ends lost 4 bases and 2 bases respectively, with 12 bases between them. The CDR3 bases are TGCAGCGTTGCTGGATCTACAGCCTACAATGAGCAGTTCTTC. Translating it yields CSVAGSTAYNEQFF.

This clonotype was found many times. The J gene is TRBJ1-2, the V gene TRBV20-1, with D maybe TRBD1 (6 bases). The CDR3 sequence is 12 residues long. With 6 bases removed from V and 3 bases from J, the gap between germline ends came to 11 bases. Germline V lookup: CDR1 DFQATT, CDR2 SNEGSKA (reference sequence). In nucleotides, the CDR3 is TGCAGTGCGAGTACAGGGTACTATGGCTACACCTTC. It yields the protein CSASTGYYGYTF.

The chain recombines TRBV5-1 with TRBJ2-5, with TRBD1 matching 9 bases. The CDR3 contains 15 residues. The V gene end was trimmed by 3 bases and the J gene end by 2 bases; junction bases not matched to a gene: 5. Per germline, CDR1 SGHRS and CDR2 YFSETQ. The DNA for the CDR3 is TGCGCCAGCAGCTCGGGGGACAGGGCGCAAGAGACCCAGTACTTC. Protein product: CASSSGDRAQETQYF.

The sample holds many counts of this clonotype. V usage is TRBV7-2 and J usage is TRBJ2-4, with D maybe TRBD1 (5 bases). CDR1 and CDR2 (germline): SGHTA, FQGNSA. The CDR3 sequence is 13 residues long. Trimming removed 4 bases from V and 7 bases from J, with 11 bases in between. The CDR3 protein is CASSSDRSNIQYF. CDR3 nucleotide sequence: TGTGCCAGCAGCTCCGACAGATCCAACATTCAGTACTTC.

This clonotype was counted at least ten times. The rearrangement joins TRBV4-2 to TRBJ2-7; perhaps TRBD2 as D (5 bases). The CDR3 has 13 amino acids. Trimming shortened V by 3 bases and J by 3 bases, and 9 bases separated the two germline ends. The germline gives CDR1 LGHNA, CDR2 YNFKEQ. CDR3 amino acids: CASSHGDYYEQYF. CDR3 in DNA: TGTGCCAGCAGCCACGGCGACTACTACGAGCAGTACTTC.

The table lists this clonotype with many counts. This chain links TRBV5-1 with TRBJ2-3; D possibly corresponds to TRBD1 (5 bases). CDR3 length: 13 amino acids. The germline CDR1 and CDR2 sequences are SGHRS and YFSETQ. Trimming pared 1 base from V and 8 bases from J, leaving 11 bases between. The CDR3 reads CASSLIGAATQYF. The CDR3 DNA reads as TGCGCCAGCAGCTTGATAGGGGCGGCTACGCAGTATTTT.

In its sample, this clonotype was seen many times. This CDR3 reads CASSQGGTYNEQFF. In nucleotides, the CDR3 is TGTGCCAGCAGCCAAGGAGGGACCTACAATGAGCAGTTCTTC. This chain joins TRBV4-2 and TRBJ2-1; a possible D gene is TRBD2 (5 bases). The ends were cut back, 1 base at V and 2 bases at J, with 6 bases in the middle. The CDR3 extends over 14 amino acids. Germline V lookup: CDR1 LGHNA, CDR2 YNFKEQ.

This clonotype has at least ten counts. This chain connects TRBV7-2 to TRBJ1-5; D is ambiguous. V lost 2 bases and J lost 5, with 7 bases in between. Germline values: CDR1 SGHTA, CDR2 FQGNSA. The CDR3 has 13 amino acids. Written as DNA, the CDR3 is TGTGCCAGCAGCTTATTGGCGGATCAGCCCCAGCATTTT. Amino acids: CASSLLADQPQHF.

This clonotype was counted a few times. The chain combines TRBV5-1 with TRBJ2-7; 15 nucleotides align to TRBD2. Germline V gene sequence: CDR1 SGHRS, CDR2 YFSETQ. This CDR3 is 17 amino acids long. Germline trimming cut 5 bases from V and 1 base from J; bases unmatched to any gene: 7. CDR3: CASRWGLAGGLSYEQYF. CDR3 bases: TGCGCCAGCAGATGGGGACTAGCGGGAGGCCTTTCCTACGAGCAGTACTTC. The entire variable domain, with the rest obtained from reference TRBV5-1 and TRBJ2-7, is as follows: KAGVTQTPRYLIKTRGQQVTLSCSPISGHRSVSWYQQTPGQGLQFLFEYFSETQRNKGNFPGRFSGRQFSNSRSEMNVSTLELGDSALYLCASRWGLAGGLSYEQYFGPGTRLTVT.

This clonotype occurred many times. In DNA form, the CDR3 reads TGTGCCACCAGCAGAGGACAGGGGGATTCCACTGAAGCTTTCTTT. Protein: CATSRGQGDSTEAFF. The V gene is TRBV15, the J gene TRBJ1-1; 9 nucleotides match TRBD1. The CDR3 runs to 15 residues. CDR1 is LNHNV, CDR2 YYDKDF, per germline (reference sequence). With V trimmed by 1 base and J by 4 bases, 4 bases remained unmatched.

This clonotype has a count of ten or more. The V call is TRBV6-1, the J call TRBJ1-2, with 9 bases matching TRBD1. Germline CDR1 MNHNS, CDR2 SASEGT. The trim removed 6 bases at V and 4 bases at J, leaving 6 bases unmatched. This CDR3 spans 14 amino acids. The CDR3 DNA sequence: TGTGCCAGCAGAACAGGGGGCATCGGCTATGGCTACACCTTC. This encodes CASRTGGIGYGYTF.

Turning to this clonotype: This may be a read error: a much more frequent sequence differs by one nucleotide. This chain connects TRBV5-1 to TRBJ2-7; D is possibly TRBD2 (6 bases). The germline gives CDR1 SGHRS, CDR2 YFSETQ. The V gene lost 4 bases and the J gene lost 2 bases, with 13 bases spanning the gap. The CDR3 runs 14 residues. DNA of the CDR3: TGCGCCAGCAGCCCAGGAGGGGACCCCTACGAGCAGTACTTC. This translates into CASSPGGDPYEQYF.

Ten or more counts support this clonotype. The chain is built from TRBV5-6 and TRBJ1-2, with a weak D call TRBD1 (6 bases). The CDR3 is 12 residues long. Germline V gene lookup returns CDR1 SGHDT and CDR2 YYEEEE. V was pared by 0 bases and J by 8 bases, with 8 bases between. The CDR3 nucleotides read TGTGCCAGCAGCTTGGACAGGGTGGGCTACACCTTC. Translation: CASSLDRVGYTF.

The sample holds many counts of this clonotype. The chain carries TRBV20-1 and TRBJ1-5; 7 bases align to TRBD1. Germline V gene lookup returns CDR1 DFQATT and CDR2 SNEGSKA (reference sequence). V was clipped by 6 bases and J by 1 base; unmatched bases: 9. The CDR3 spans 15 residues. CDR3 sequence: CSAKDREESNQPQHF. CDR3 DNA: TGCAGTGCGAAAGACAGGGAAGAAAGCAATCAGCCCCAGCATTTT.

This clonotype was seen at least ten times. V usage is TRBV28 and J usage is TRBJ2-5, with D possibly matching TRBD1 (6 bases). The CDR3 has 15 residues. Trimming pared 1 base from V and 7 bases from J, leaving 16 bases between. Germline V CDR1 and CDR2: MDHEN, SYDVKM. The CDR3 nucleotides read TGTGCCAGCAGTTTATTGACAGGTCCTGTTAGGACCCAGTACTTC. Protein: CASSLLTGPVRTQYF. The complete variable domain, with remaining parts taken from reference TRBV28 and TRBJ2-5, reads DVKVTQSSRYLVKRTGEKVFLECVQDMDHENMFWYRQDPGLGLRLIYFSYDVKMKEKGDIPEGYSVSREKKERFSLILESASTNQTSMYLCASSLLTGPVRTQYFGPGTRLLVL.

The chain has TRBV2 and TRBJ2-5; a weak D match, TRBD1 (6 bases). CDR3 length equals 14 residues. Germline V gene sequence: CDR1 SNHLY, CDR2 FYNNEI. V lost 6 bases, J lost 5 bases, and 16 bases lay in between. CDR3 sequence reads: CASRGDIVWETQYF. The CDR3 coding sequence is TGTGCCAGCAGGGGGGACATTGTTTGGGAGACCCAGTACTTC.

This clonotype was seen at least ten times. The V gene is TRBV6-1, the J gene TRBJ1-2; D not certain. The CDR3 spans 14 residues. Germline-derived CDR1 and CDR2 are MNHNS and SASEGT. The V gene lost 7 bases and the J gene lost 2 bases, with 14 bases spanning the gap. CDR3: CASTWNSENYGYTF. CDR3 nucleotide sequence: TGTGCCAGCACCTGGAATTCCGAAAACTATGGCTACACCTTC.

There are many counts of this clonotype. V gene TRBV24-1 combines with J gene TRBJ2-1; TRBD2 might be the D (7 bases). The germline gives CDR1 KGHDR, CDR2 SFDVKD. V lost 4 bases and J 7 bases, leaving 25 bases between the germline ends. CDR3 length: 18 amino acids. In nucleotides, the CDR3 is TGTGCCACCAGTGACCCACCCCCGCGGGGGCGGGGAGAAAATGAGCAGTTCTTC. Residues: CATSDPPPRGRGENEQFF.

This clonotype was counted at least ten times. The rearrangement links TRBV11-2 to TRBJ2-7; D is perhaps TRBD2 (5 bases). The germline gives CDR1 SGHAT, CDR2 FQNNGV. This CDR3 contains 16 residues. The ends were cut back, 4 bases at V and 4 bases at J, with 20 bases in the middle. CDR3: CASSSGLFSAQYEQYF. In DNA form, the CDR3 reads TGTGCCAGCAGCTCTGGACTTTTCTCAGCACAGTACGAGCAGTACTTC.

This clonotype was counted many times. The gene calls are TRBV20-1 and TRBJ1-6, with TRBD1 matching 10 bases. The CDR3 extends over 13 amino acids. V trimming: 8 bases; J trimming: 5 bases; junction bases outside the gene matches: 3. Germline CDR1 and CDR2: DFQATT and SNEGSKA (reference sequence). CDR3 amino acids: CSRQGANNSPLHF. The CDR3, as DNA: TGCAGTCGACAGGGGGCGAATAATTCACCCCTCCACTTT.

In its sample, this clonotype was seen many times. The chain combines TRBV12-3 or TRBV12-4 with TRBJ2-6, with 7 bases identical to TRBD1. Trimming took 4 bases from V and 2 from J; bases not matched to a gene: 5. This CDR3 region has 16 residues. CDR3 protein: CASSSGGRAGANVLTF. Here the CDR3 DNA reads TGTGCCAGCAGTTCAGGGGGAAGAGCTGGGGCCAACGTCCTGACTTTC.

V usage is TRBV5-1 and J usage is TRBJ1-2, with D possibly being TRBD1 (5 bases). This CDR3 is built from 15 residues. CDR1 SGHRS and CDR2 YFSETQ come from the germline V gene. V was pared by 4 bases and J by 6 bases, with 19 bases between. In nucleotides, the CDR3 is TGCGCCAGCAGCCTAACTCCGGGACCCCTAGATGGCTACACCTTC. It is translated as CASSLTPGPLDGYTF. The whole variable domain, filled in from reference TRBV5-1 and TRBJ1-2, reads KAGVTQTPRYLIKTRGQQVTLSCSPISGHRSVSWYQQTPGQGLQFLFEYFSETQRNKGNFPGRFSGRQFSNSRSEMNVSTLELGDSALYLCASSLTPGPLDGYTFGSGTRLTVV.